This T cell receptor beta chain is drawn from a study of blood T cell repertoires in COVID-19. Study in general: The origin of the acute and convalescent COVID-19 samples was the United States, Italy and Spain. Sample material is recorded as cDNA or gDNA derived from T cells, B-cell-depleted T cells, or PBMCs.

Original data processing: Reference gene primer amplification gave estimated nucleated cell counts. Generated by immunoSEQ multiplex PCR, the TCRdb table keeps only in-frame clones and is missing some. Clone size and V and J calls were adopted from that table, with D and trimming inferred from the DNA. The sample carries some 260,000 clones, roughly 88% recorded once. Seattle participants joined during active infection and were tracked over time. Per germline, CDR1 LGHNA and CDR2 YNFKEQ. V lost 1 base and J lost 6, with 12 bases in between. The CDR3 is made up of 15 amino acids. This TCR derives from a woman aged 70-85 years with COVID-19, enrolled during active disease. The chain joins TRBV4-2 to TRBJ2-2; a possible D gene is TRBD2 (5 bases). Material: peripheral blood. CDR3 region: CASSQVDLGAGELFF. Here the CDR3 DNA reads TGTGCCAGCAGCCAAGTCGATCTGGGAGCCGGGGAGCTGTTTTTT.